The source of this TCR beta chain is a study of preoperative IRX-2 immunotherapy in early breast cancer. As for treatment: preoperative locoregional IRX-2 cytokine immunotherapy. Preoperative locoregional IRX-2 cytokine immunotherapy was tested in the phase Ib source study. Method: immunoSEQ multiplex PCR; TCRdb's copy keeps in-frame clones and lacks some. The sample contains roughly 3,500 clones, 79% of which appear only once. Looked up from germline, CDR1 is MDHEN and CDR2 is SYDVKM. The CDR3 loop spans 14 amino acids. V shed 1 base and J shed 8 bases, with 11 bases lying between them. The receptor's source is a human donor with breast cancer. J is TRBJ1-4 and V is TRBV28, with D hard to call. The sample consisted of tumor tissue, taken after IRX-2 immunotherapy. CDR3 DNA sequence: TGTGCCAGCAGTTTATACCGACTCCAGGAAAAACTGTTTTTT. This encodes CASSLYRLQEKLFF. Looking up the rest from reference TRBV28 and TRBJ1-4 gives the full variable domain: DVKVTQSSRYLVKRTGEKVFLECVQDMDHENMFWYRQDPGLGLRLIYFSYDVKMKEKGDIPEGYSVSREKKERFSLILESASTNQTSMYLCASSLYRLQEKLFFGSGTQLSVL.